These 18 T cell receptor beta chains share one sample of origin, sequenced in a study of T cell responses to AZD1222 COVID-19 vaccine. Generated by immunoSEQ multiplex PCR, the TCRdb table keeps only in-frame clones and is missing some. In the table there are 100,000 or so clones, 75% to 95% of which are singletons. The source was peripheral blood, collected on day 0 of AZD1222 vaccination. These TCRs come from an adult in good health.

The rearrangement joins TRBV5-6 to TRBJ2-7, with unresolved D. The CDR3 runs 17 residues. Germline lookup yields CDR1 SGHDT and CDR2 YYEEEE. Trimming stripped 3 bases from V and 5 bases from J, with 24 bases between. Here the CDR3 DNA reads TGTGCCAGCAGCTACCCGGCCGGCTGGGTGACATCAGACGAGCAGTACTTC. Amino acid sequence: CASSYPAGWVTSDEQYF.

A note on this clone: Additional DNA sequences in this sample encode the identical CDR3. The CDR3: CASGLGGGTEAFF. The CDR3 nucleotides read TGTGCTAGTGGTTTGGGCGGGGGCACTGAAGCTTTCTTT. The chain carries TRBV12-5 and TRBJ1-1; D possibly corresponds to TRBD1 (5 bases). The CDR3 runs 13 residues. Trimming left V 1 base short and J 4 bases short, with 7 bases between. Germline-derived CDR1 and CDR2 are LGHNT and FRNRAP.

This sequence joins TRBV7-2 and TRBJ1-3; tentative D call: TRBD1 (6 bases). Germline V gene data show CDR1 as SGHTA and CDR2 as FQGNSA. This CDR3 is 14 amino acids long. The V end lost 5 bases, the J end lost 0 bases, and 8 bases lay between the germline ends. The CDR3 DNA reads as TGTGCCAGCAGCGTGGACAGCTCTGGAAACACCATATATTTT. Protein sequence: CASSVDSSGNTIYF.

This clone came up once. The V and J genes are TRBV6-6 and TRBJ1-5, with D unclear. V lost 5 bases and J lost 4, with 12 bases in between. This CDR3 has 14 amino acids. Per the germline V gene, CDR1 is MNHNY and CDR2 is SVGAGI (reference sequence). The DNA for the CDR3 is TGTGCCAGCAGTACCCCCGGGGTAAATCAGCCCCAGCATTTT. This translates into CASSTPGVNQPQHF.

This sequence joins TRBV4-1 and TRBJ1-6; D call uncertain. V dropped 6 bases and J dropped 9 bases, with 12 bases sitting between them. This CDR3 comprises 13 residues. CDR1 is MGHRA and CDR2 is YSYEKL in the germline V gene. The CDR3 DNA is TGCGCCAGCAGGCCCCGGTCGGGTTCACCCCTCCACTTT. Translation gives CASRPRSGSPLHF.

The chain recombines TRBV25-1 with TRBJ1-2; 7 positions match TRBD1. Germline values: CDR1 MGHDK, CDR2 SYGVNS. The CDR3 has 16 residues. V shed 6 bases, J shed 5 bases, and the junction held 15 bases outside the gene matches. The CDR3 sequence is CASSQTVRGAGYGYTF. As DNA, the CDR3 is TGTGCCAGCAGCCAAACGGTCAGGGGGGCGGGATATGGCTACACCTTC.

This clone was seen only once. V and J are TRBV7-9 and TRBJ2-5; D unresolved. CDR1 and CDR2 from the germline V gene are SEHNR and FQNEAQ (reference sequence). The CDR3 runs 15 residues. V was trimmed by 1 base and J by 5 bases, leaving 14 bases between them. The DNA for the CDR3 is TGTGCCAGCAGCTTAGGGACGGTTATGGGGGAGACCCAGTACTTC. Encoded protein: CASSLGTVMGETQYF.

The chain has TRBV24-1 and TRBJ2-3; the D is unclear. Germline loops: CDR1 KGHDR, CDR2 SFDVKD. The CDR3 is 14 amino acids. V was cut by 5 bases and J by 1 base, with 9 bases left in between. The CDR3 nucleotides read TGTGCCACCAGTGGACGTCCGGGCACAGATACGCAGTATTTT. Translation: CATSGRPGTDTQYF.

This clone showed up just once. The chain recombines TRBV5-1 with TRBJ2-5; either TRBD1 or TRBD2 may supply D (6 bases each). The V end was cut by 4 bases, the J end by 2 bases, with 15 bases between. The CDR3 runs 15 residues. Germline V gives CDR1 SGHRS, CDR2 YFSETQ. The CDR3 here is CASSARGRGQETQYF. The DNA of the CDR3 is TGCGCCAGCAGCGCCCGGGGGCGAGGACAAGAGACCCAGTACTTC.

The CDR3 nucleotides read TGTGCCAGCATATCGGCCACTAACACCGGGGAGCTGTTTTTT. It translates to CASISATNTGELFF. The V gene is TRBV7-9, the J gene TRBJ2-2; D call uncertain. The CDR3 has 14 amino acids. Per germline, CDR1 SEHNR and CDR2 FQNEAQ (reference sequence). Trimming took 7 bases from V and 2 from J, leaving 11 bases between them.

This rearrangement joins TRBV11-2 to TRBJ1-1; D gene unclear. Germline CDR1 is SGHAT and CDR2 is FQNNGV. V gave up 5 bases and J gave up 0 bases, with 7 bases separating them. The CDR3 totals 13 residues. In nucleotides, the CDR3 is TGTGCCAGCAGCCTACAGTTGAACACTGAAGCTTTCTTT. Its translation: CASSLQLNTEAFF.

This CDR3 is CASSLEGTRRVDEQYF. DNA for the CDR3: TGCGCCAGCAGCTTGGAGGGCACCCGGCGGGTTGACGAGCAGTACTTC. The gene calls are TRBV5-1 and TRBJ2-7, with D tentatively TRBD2 (5 bases). CDR3 length: 16 amino acids. Deletions cut 0 bases from V and 5 bases from J, with 18 bases between. Germline CDR1 and CDR2: SGHRS and YFSETQ.

This chain joins TRBV7-2 and TRBJ2-1; D may match TRBD1 or TRBD2 (5 bases each). Looked up from germline, CDR1 is SGHTA and CDR2 is FQGNSA. This CDR3 has 12 amino acids. The ends were cut back, 5 bases at V and 10 bases at J, with 12 bases in the middle. The chain's CDR3 is CASSLIREEQFF. The CDR3 nucleotides are TGTGCCAGCAGCCTCATCAGGGAGGAGCAGTTCTTC. Using reference TRBV7-2 and TRBJ2-1 for the parts outside the CDR3, the full variable domain is GAGVSQSPSNKVTEKGKDVELRCDPISGHTALYWYRQSLGQGLEFLIYFQGNSAPDKSGLPSDRFSAERTGGSVSTLTIQRTQQEDSAVYLCASSLIREEQFFGPGTRLTVL.

The V gene is TRBV5-6, the J gene TRBJ2-7; a possible D gene is TRBD2 (7 bases). The CDR3 is 16 amino acids. With 2 bases removed from V and 2 bases from J, the gap between germline ends came to 17 bases. CDR1 and CDR2 from the germline V gene are SGHDT and YYEEEE. CDR3: CASSLGGVWQTYEQYF. CDR3 coding DNA: TGTGCCAGCAGCTTAGGGGGGGTTTGGCAGACCTACGAGCAGTACTTC.

This clone was recorded once. The CDR3 nucleotides are TGTGCCAGCAGCTTAGTCCCGTTGGCTGGGGCCAACGTCCTGACTTTC. The encoded protein is CASSLVPLAGANVLTF. This chain connects TRBV7-9 to TRBJ2-6; D is uncertain. Germline-derived CDR1 and CDR2 are SEHNR and FQNEAQ (reference sequence). There are 16 residues in the CDR3. Trimming cost V 1 base and J 2 bases, with 9 bases left between them.

The chain has TRBV15 and TRBJ2-5, with D possibly TRBD2 on 5 matching bases. Trimming stripped 0 bases from V and 3 bases from J, with 5 bases between. CDR3 size: 13 residues. Germline V lookup: CDR1 LNHNV, CDR2 YYDKDF (reference sequence). For the CDR3, the DNA is TGTGCCACCAGCAGAGATAGCGAAGAGACCCAGTACTTC. This translates into CATSRDSEETQYF.

This sequence joins TRBV5-1 and TRBJ2-5; D remains unclear. The CDR3 is 13 amino acids. The V end was cut by 4 bases, the J end by 4 bases, with 11 bases between. In germline, CDR1 is SGHRS, CDR2 YFSETQ. CDR3: CASSLRRAETQYF. The CDR3 DNA sequence: TGCGCCAGCAGCCTGCGAAGGGCAGAGACCCAGTACTTC.

In the case of this clone: Within the sample, other DNA sequences also encode this same CDR3. The V and J genes are TRBV2 and TRBJ2-5; D is ambiguous. This CDR3 comprises 12 residues. Trimming stripped 2 bases from V and 5 bases from J, with 6 bases between. Per the germline V gene, CDR1 is SNHLY and CDR2 is FYNNEI. The CDR3 is CASSEPQETQYF. Here the CDR3 DNA reads TGTGCCAGCAGTGAACCGCAGGAGACCCAGTACTTC.